The entry below describes one T cell receptor (beta chain). Its specificity is unknown. Germline and junction disagree at one end, which may indicate a read error. The germline CDR1 and CDR2 sequences are SSHAT and FNYEAQ (reference sequence). The CDR3 is made up of 13 amino acids. These data originate in a study of T cell repertoires and Cas9 in healthy adults. Study information: SpCas9-reactive CD4 and CD8 T cells were characterized for potency, cytotoxicity and lineage. General study results and limits: SpCas9-reactive effector T cells were reportedly restrained in vitro by SpCas9-reactive regulatory T cells.

Repertoires were generated with immunoSEQ multiplex PCR, while TCRdb's copy carries only in-frame clones and drops some. This sample carries about 20,000 clones, less than 95% of them seen once, and the ten largest clones take 1.5% to 1.9%. The receptor was isolated from a human donor in good health. Sequencing input: CD4+ effector T cells (CD127+, CD25-, CD137-, CD154-) from PBMCs; culture status not recorded. The rearrangement uses TRBV7-7 and TRBJ1-1, with D perhaps TRBD1 (6 bases). In DNA, the CDR3 is TGTGCTAGCAGCCGACAGGAGAACACTGAAGCTTTCTTT. This translates into CASSRQENTEAFF.